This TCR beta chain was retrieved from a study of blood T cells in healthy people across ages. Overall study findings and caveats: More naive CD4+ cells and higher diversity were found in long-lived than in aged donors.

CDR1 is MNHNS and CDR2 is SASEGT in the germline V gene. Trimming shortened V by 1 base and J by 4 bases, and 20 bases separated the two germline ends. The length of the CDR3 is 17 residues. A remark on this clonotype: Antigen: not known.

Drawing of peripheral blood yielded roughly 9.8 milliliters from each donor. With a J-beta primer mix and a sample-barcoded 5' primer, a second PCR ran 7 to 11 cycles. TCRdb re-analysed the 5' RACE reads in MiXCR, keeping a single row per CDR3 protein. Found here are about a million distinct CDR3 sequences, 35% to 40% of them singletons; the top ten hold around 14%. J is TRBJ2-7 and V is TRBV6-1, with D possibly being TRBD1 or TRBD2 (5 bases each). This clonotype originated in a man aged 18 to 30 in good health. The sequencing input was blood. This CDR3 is CASSEEGVGGAAYEQYF. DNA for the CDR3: TGTGCCAGCAGTGAAGAGGGTGTTGGGGGAGCCGCATACGAGCAGTACTTC.